This T cell receptor (beta chain) was recorded in a study of response to subunit inactivated influenza vaccine. The ends lost 2 bases at V and 5 bases at J; junction bases unmatched: 6. CDR1 MNHEY and CDR2 SVGAGI come from the germline V gene. CDR3 length: 15 residues. About this clonotype: As yet, its antigen is unknown.

Study observations and caveats: Authors suggested each seasonal influenza vaccination recruits few new T cells.

TCRdb reanalysed the RT-PCR reads using MiXCR and keeps one entry per CDR3 protein. The data show approximately 530,000 distinct CDR3 sequences, 10% to 15% seen once. The V and J genes are TRBV6-5 and TRBJ2-5; the match to TRBD1 covers 9 bases. The TCR originated in a man in his fifties or sixties who received an inactivated influenza vaccine. This sample comprised PBMCs from blood, obtained roughly 6 weeks after vaccination. For the CDR3, the DNA is TGTGCCAGCAGTTACCAGGACAGGGGCTACGAGACCCAGTACTTC. It is translated as CASSYQDRGYETQYF.